The TCR beta chain described here comes from a study of Tregs in tolerant kidney transplant recipients (dated by TCRdb to about 2019). Regarding the complete study: The transplants used related donors with nonmyeloablative bone marrow transplantation, and mixed chimerism in the human trials was transient. TCRbeta sequencing was used in the study to identify donor-specific regulatory T cells before combined kidney and bone marrow transplantation, and the identified cells were then tracked after transplant. The research as a whole found: Donor-specific Treg expansion was found to exceed global Treg expansion in tolerant patients, suggesting antigen-driven rather than nonspecific expansion. For some patients, the PCR primers changed as time went on, which meant samples from those patients could not be compared with one another at the nucleotide level. Expanding Tregs with activated donor B cells appeared to identify the most biologically relevant and donor-specific TCRbeta repertoire. Because only a small number of patients were included, the study had limitations, and the results will need to be validated in larger populations as well as under other immunosuppression protocols. Biological reproducibility was not directly addressed, though technical replication error appeared minimal.

V sheds 8 bases and J sheds 5 bases, leaving 12 bases between their ends. The CDR3, from cysteine to phenylalanine, totals 12 residues. Only the CDR3 portion is preserved as DNA: 36 bases, with reading frame beginning at the first base. CDR1 and CDR2 were assigned from the germline V gene as MDHEN and SYDVKM. Points on this clone: Its antigen is still unknown. It has no much larger one-base neighbor in the sample; base qualities were not kept.

The label giving this sample's time point can be read as: blood sample drawn before combined kidney and bone marrow transplant. Thawed PBMCs were FACS-sorted into unstimulated Tregs (CD4+CD25+CD127-), CD4+ non-Tregs (CD4+CD25-), CD4 cells and CD8 cells. Thawed PBMCs were rested overnight at 37 degrees C with approximately 200 IU/ml IL-2 before Treg sorting. Several combined kidney and bone marrow transplant recipients from the ITN036ST trial were included as patients, and samples were available only from these trial subjects. Healthy control blood was separated into PBMCs by Ficoll density gradient and cryopreserved, and patient PBMCs were collected both before and after transplant. For TCRbeta CDR3 sequencing, genomic DNA was extracted from sorted cells using the QIAGEN DNeasy Blood and Tissue Kit. High-throughput TCRbeta CDR3 sequencing, including PCR amplification with bias correction and internal controls, was performed commercially through immunoSEQ. The paper's processing steps were these. Unique productive TCRbeta sequences were defined by CDR3 nucleotide sequence when primers matched and otherwise by CDR3 amino acid sequence together with Vbeta and Jbeta genes. To correct for sorting error, sequences found in more than one sorted population at a frequency ratio of 2:1 or less were discarded, and the remaining shared sequences were assigned to the population with the higher frequency. A sequence counted as donor-reactive if, in CFSE-low cells, the sequence had a frequency of at least 0.01% and was expanded at least 5-fold compared with unstimulated cells. Repertoire divergence was quantified by Jensen-Shannon divergence using the top 100 TCRbeta sequences ranked by frequency. For any sample with multiple sequencing runs, sorting error was corrected in each run separately before the runs were pooled. Imported from immuneACCESS, the table was reduced by TCRdb to in-frame sequences with V and J called. These copies leave out some clones; in studies compared against another copy, an unresolved V gene accounts for under half, and the cause of the remainder is not known. V and J calls and clone size follow that table, whereas D and trimming were derived from the DNA. In this sample the table shows 55,000 to 80,000 clones, about 98% of which occur a single time. Clones ranked in the top ten supply approximately 0.36% of the sample.

Here the sequenced sample was Tregs from blood, taken before the transplant. This clonotype originated in a human donor who received a combined kidney and bone marrow transplant. The chain is encoded by TRBV28 joined to TRBJ2-5; no D gene is confidently identified. The CDR3 has the sequence CASSLLWETQYF. The DNA sequence is given as TGTGCCAGCTCCTTACTTTGGGAGACCCAGTACTTC.